This passage covers 21 T cell receptor beta chains from one sample sequenced in a study of blood T cells in healthy people across ages. A second about 7 to 11 cycle PCR used barcoded and J-beta primers. TCRdb reanalysed the 5' RACE reads using MiXCR and keeps one entry per CDR3 protein. The sample carries 700,000 to 850,000 distinct CDR3 sequences, 50% to 65% recorded once. Sequenced sample: blood. These receptors all stem from a man older than 75 in good health.

This clonotype appeared once. The chain couples TRBV5-1 to TRBJ2-4; 10 bases are shared with TRBD2. The germline CDR1 and CDR2 sequences are SGHRS and YFSETQ. The CDR3 length is 13 residues. Losses at the gene ends were 0 bases for V and 14 bases for J; bases not matched to a gene: 5. DNA of the CDR3: TGCGCCAGCAGCTTGGAAGGTCTAGCGGGGGAGTACTTC. This sequence encodes CASSLEGLAGEYF.

The chain carries TRBV7-6 and TRBJ2-5, with 14 bases lining up with TRBD2. Per the germline V gene, CDR1 is SGHVS and CDR2 is FNYEAQ. The CDR3 is 16 residues long. J was trimmed by 11 bases and V by 5 bases; bases with no gene match: 13. The CDR3: CASSGGLAGAYNEQYF. CDR3 in DNA: TGTGCCAGCAGCGGGGGACTAGCGGGAGCCTACAATGAGCAGTACTTC.

CDR3 region: CASSQDRLAAQGEQYF. In DNA, the CDR3 is TGCGCCAGCAGCCAAGACCGACTAGCGGCACAGGGCGAGCAGTACTTC. The chain combines TRBV4-1 with TRBJ2-5, with 9 bases matching TRBD2. The better agreement between TRBJ2-7 and the DNA end casts doubt on the J call. Germline V gene lookup returns CDR1 MGHRA and CDR2 YSYEKL. This CDR3 comprises 16 residues.

This clonotype appeared many times. The CDR3 region has the DNA TGTGCCAGCAGCTTAGCGGGAGGGACCTACAATGAGCAGTTCTTC. Translation: CASSLAGGTYNEQFF. This chain uses TRBV7-2 with TRBJ2-1, with TRBD2 matching 7 bases. Trimming took 0 bases from V and 2 from J; bases not matched to a gene: 1. In germline, CDR1 is SGHTA, CDR2 FQGNSA. This CDR3 is built from 15 residues.

This clonotype was detected only a few times. CDR3 DNA sequence: TGTGCCAGCAGCCCCTATTCGGAGGCCACCATTGAGTCCACAGATACGCAGTATTTT. This sequence encodes CASSPYSEATIESTDTQYF. This chain uses TRBV3-1 with TRBJ2-3; D is perhaps TRBD2 (5 bases). The CDR3 covers 19 residues. V lost 4 bases to trimming and J lost 2 bases, with 25 bases between them. Germline V CDR1 and CDR2: LGHDT, YNNKEL (reference sequence).

The chain carries TRBV5-1 and TRBJ2-4; 15 positions agree with TRBD2. V shed 3 bases, J shed 12 bases, and the junction held 4 bases outside the gene matches. Germline-derived CDR1 and CDR2 are SGHRS and YFSETQ. This CDR3 is 14 amino acids long. CDR3: CASSSGLAGGTQYF. The CDR3 bases are TGCGCCAGCAGCTCGGGACTAGCGGGAGGTACTCAGTACTTC.

This clonotype was detected a few times. The V gene is TRBV12-3 or TRBV12-4, the J gene TRBJ2-5, with a possible D match to TRBD1 (5 bases). The CDR3 is made up of 15 amino acids. Deletions cut 5 bases from V and 5 bases from J, with 18 bases between. CDR3 DNA: TGTGCCAGCAGTACCGCAGGGATTTTTGGGGAGACCCAGTACTTC. This encodes CASSTAGIFGETQYF.

In its sample, this clonotype was seen many times. Germline and junction disagree at one end, which may indicate a read error. V and J are TRBV5-1 and TRBJ2-7, with TRBD2 matching 11 bases. Germline V gene lookup returns CDR1 SGHRS and CDR2 YFSETQ. The CDR3 runs 15 residues. The CDR3 DNA sequence: TGTGCCAGCAGTCCCCAACTAGCGGGAGCTGGGGAGCAGTACTTC. This codes for CASSPQLAGAGEQYF.

This chain joins TRBV15 and TRBJ2-7; D is unresolved. Trimming shortened V by 1 base and J by 6 bases, and 7 bases separated the two germline ends. This CDR3 is built from 12 residues. CDR1 is LNHNV and CDR2 is YYDKDF in the germline V gene (reference sequence). The CDR3 DNA reads TGTGCCACCAGCAGAGCTGGACCCGAGCAGTACTTC. This sequence encodes CATSRAGPEQYF. Variable domain in full (rest from reference TRBV15 and TRBJ2-7): DAMVIQNPRYQVTQFGKPVTLSCSQTLNHNVMYWYQQKSSQAPKLLFHYYDKDFNNEADTPDNFQSRRPNTSFCFLDIRSPGLGDTAMYLCATSRAGPEQYFGPGTRLTVT.

This clonotype was found a few times. The chain couples TRBV10-2 to TRBJ1-6; no reliable D call. Trimming left V 1 base short and J 6 bases short, with 7 bases between. The CDR3 is made up of 14 amino acids. Germline CDR1 is WSHSY and CDR2 is SAAADI. CDR3 sequence reads: CASSEWAVNSPLHF. In DNA, the CDR3 is TGCGCCAGCAGTGAGTGGGCGGTTAATTCACCCCTCCACTTT.

This clonotype was picked up a small number of times. The chain recombines TRBV27 with TRBJ2-1, with a weak D call TRBD2 (7 bases). This CDR3 is 15 amino acids long. The germline V gene encodes CDR1 MNHEY and CDR2 SMNVEV (reference sequence). Deletions cut 1 base from V and 6 bases from J, with 13 bases between. The CDR3 DNA is TGTGCCAGCAGTTTATGGGGGGGCAACATCAATGAGCAGTTCTTC. It translates to CASSLWGGNINEQFF.

This chain uses TRBV29-1 with TRBJ2-1; D not certain. The CDR3 has 12 residues. V shed 0 bases and J shed 13 bases, with 13 bases lying between them. Germline lookup yields CDR1 SQVTM and CDR2 ANQGSEA. For the CDR3, the DNA is TGCAGCGTTGAAGAGGGCCAAGAGACCCAGTTCTTC. Translated: CSVEEGQETQFF.

This clonotype was detected a few times. The V and J genes are TRBV6-5 and TRBJ1-2; TRBD1 aligns across 10 bases. Germline CDR1 MNHEY, CDR2 SVGAGI. V lost 2 bases, J lost 4 bases, and 1 base stayed unmatched. The CDR3 length is 14 residues. CDR3 nucleotides: TGTGCCAGCAGTTACCGGGACAGGGGCTATGGCTACACCTTC. Translating it yields CASSYRDRGYGYTF.

The chain joins TRBV2 to TRBJ2-5; possibly TRBD2 for D (5 bases). CDR3 length: 13 residues. V lost 7 bases, J lost 2 bases, and 11 bases lay in between. Germline loops: CDR1 SNHLY, CDR2 FYNNEI. The CDR3 reads CASNLGGQETQYF. The DNA of the CDR3 is TGTGCCAGCAATCTAGGCGGGCAAGAGACCCAGTACTTC.

The CDR3 sequence is CATSRNTRNGYEQYF. As DNA, the CDR3 is TGTGCCACCAGCAGAAATACACGAAACGGATACGAGCAGTACTTC. The chain combines TRBV15 with TRBJ2-7; D remains ambiguous. The CDR3 totals 15 residues. From germline, CDR1 is LNHNV and CDR2 YYDKDF (reference sequence). V lost 2 bases and J 4 bases, leaving 15 bases between the germline ends.

The chain joins TRBV3-1 to TRBJ2-1, with 9 bases lining up with TRBD2. Per the germline V gene, CDR1 is LGHDT and CDR2 is YNNKEL (reference sequence). V trimming: 4 bases; J trimming: 0 bases; junction bases outside the gene matches: 7. CDR3 length equals 17 residues. The CDR3 region is CASSRTSEVSSYNEQFF. The CDR3 nucleotides read TGTGCCAGCAGCCGGACTAGCGAGGTAAGCTCCTACAATGAGCAGTTCTTC.

This chain joins TRBV5-1 and TRBJ1-4; possibly TRBD1 for D (5 bases). The CDR3 extends over 14 amino acids. V was pared by 4 bases and J by 8 bases, with 15 bases between. Per the germline V gene, CDR1 is SGHRS and CDR2 is YFSETQ. CDR3 residues: CASSMQGGTEKLFF. CDR3 nucleotide sequence: TGCGCCAGCAGCATGCAGGGTGGAACCGAAAAACTGTTTTTT.

The V gene is TRBV5-1, the J gene TRBJ1-1; 9 positions agree with TRBD1. The V gene end was trimmed by 4 bases and the J gene end by 5 bases; junction bases not matched to a gene: 9. CDR1 is SGHRS, CDR2 YFSETQ, per germline. This CDR3 is built from 15 residues. The CDR3 here is CASSAGQGGLTEAFF. The CDR3, as DNA: TGCGCCAGCAGCGCGGGACAGGGAGGATTGACTGAAGCTTTCTTT.

In its sample, this clonotype was seen once. The chain is built from TRBV11-1 and TRBJ2-2; TRBD2 matches 7 bases. There are 15 residues in the CDR3. V lost 6 bases to trimming and J lost 5 bases; unmatched junction nucleotides: 9. Germline V gene lookup returns CDR1 SGHAT and CDR2 FQDESV (reference sequence). The CDR3: CASSLGLAATGELFF. The CDR3 DNA follows: TGTGCCAGCAGTCTGGGGCTAGCGGCAACCGGGGAGCTGTTTTTT.

The chain uses TRBV7-9 and TRBJ2-1, with 7 nucleotides matching TRBD2. This CDR3 region has 16 residues. The junction had 15 bases not matched to a gene; V was cut back by 1 base and J by 12 bases. The germline CDR1 and CDR2 sequences are SEHNR and FQNEAQ (reference sequence). The CDR3 loop reads CASSLVAARTRGWQFF. For the CDR3, the DNA is TGTGCCAGCAGCTTAGTCGCAGCTAGGACTAGGGGTTGGCAGTTCTTC.

The chain recombines TRBV14 with TRBJ2-1; 10 positions match TRBD2. Trimming cost V 0 bases and J 7 bases; bases outside gene matches: 12. Germline CDR1 SGHDN, CDR2 FVKESK. This CDR3 is built from 18 residues. This CDR3 reads CASSQDPAGGPLWNEQFF. The CDR3 DNA reads TGTGCCAGCAGCCAAGATCCAGCGGGAGGGCCATTGTGGAATGAGCAGTTCTTC.